This T cell receptor beta chain was sequenced for a study of CD8+ T cells in alopecia areata. This clone was seen a few times. Its matching antigen is unknown. cDNA reverse transcribed from extracted RNA served as the sequencing template. The data were produced by immunoSEQ multiplex PCR, yet TCRdb's version contains in-frame clones alone and is incomplete. The sample yields 90,000 to 150,000 clones, over 60% seen once. Overall study results and limits: Sharing of TCR sequences between patients (possibly for HLA-related reasons) was less clear than in mice.

This receptor was taken from a human donor in good health. Sequences were obtained from CD4+ T cells sorted from blood.

The CDR3 is CAWSYQVKDTQYF. The CDR3 DNA sequence: TGTGCCTGGAGTTATCAGGTCAAAGATACGCAGTATTTT. The rearrangement links TRBV30 to TRBJ2-3; D not resolved. Per germline, CDR1 GTSNPN and CDR2 SVGIG (reference sequence). The CDR3 runs 13 residues. Deletions cut 2 bases from V and 5 bases from J, with 11 bases between.